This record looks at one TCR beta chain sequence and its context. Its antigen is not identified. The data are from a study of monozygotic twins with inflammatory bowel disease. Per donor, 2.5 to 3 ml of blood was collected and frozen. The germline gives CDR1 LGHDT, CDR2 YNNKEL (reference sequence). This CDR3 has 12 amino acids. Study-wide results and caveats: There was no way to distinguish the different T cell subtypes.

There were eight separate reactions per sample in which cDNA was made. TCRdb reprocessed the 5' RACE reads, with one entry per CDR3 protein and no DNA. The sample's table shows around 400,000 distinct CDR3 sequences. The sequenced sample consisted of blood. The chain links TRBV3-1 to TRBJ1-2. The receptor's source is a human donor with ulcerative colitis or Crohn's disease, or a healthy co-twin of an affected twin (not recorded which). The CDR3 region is CASSQSDYGYTF.